The 19 T cell receptor beta chains given below trace back to one sample, sequenced in a study of control samples from healthy donors and cancer patients. Sequencing was performed with immunoSEQ multiplex PCR; in TCRdb, only in-frame clones are kept and a portion is missing. The top ten hold around 1.5% of the sample, which has 150,000 to 200,000 clones, around 92% seen once. The sample was blood. Receptors originate from a woman aged 25 to 39 in good health.

V and J are TRBV6-5 and TRBJ1-2, with a tentative D call TRBD1 (6 bases). Germline loops: CDR1 MNHEY, CDR2 SVGAGI. CDR3 length equals 13 residues. Trimming cost V 6 bases and J 0 bases, with 8 bases left between them. The CDR3 sequence: CASSWTANYGYTF. CDR3 nucleotide sequence: TGTGCCAGCAGCTGGACAGCTAACTATGGCTACACCTTC.

The V gene is TRBV7-9, the J gene TRBJ2-7, with D possibly matching TRBD2 (7 bases). V lost 0 bases, J lost 3 bases, and 9 bases lay in between. The CDR3 contains 14 residues. CDR1 and CDR2 from the germline V gene are SEHNR and FQNEAQ (reference sequence). The CDR3 spells CASSLAGGGYEQYF. The CDR3 DNA reads as TGTGCCAGCAGCTTAGCAGGGGGGGGCTACGAGCAGTACTTC.

About this clone itself: Other DNA sequences in this sample translate to the same CDR3. V usage is TRBV11-2 and J usage is TRBJ1-5; no clear D. Germline CDR1 is SGHAT and CDR2 is FQNNGV. The CDR3 loop spans 13 amino acids. The V end lost 3 bases, the J end lost 0 bases, and 3 bases lay between the germline ends. CDR3 residues: CASSLGSNQPQHF. For the CDR3, the DNA is TGTGCCAGCAGCTTGGGTAGCAATCAGCCCCAGCATTTT.

The chain is built from TRBV4-3 and TRBJ1-5; 8 bases match TRBD1. Trimming at V came to 2 bases and at J to 7 bases, leaving 4 bases not matched to a gene. CDR3 length: 14 residues. Germline V lookup: CDR1 LGHNA, CDR2 YSLEER. CDR3 loop: CASSQNRGGQPQHF. DNA of the CDR3: TGCGCCAGCAGCCAAAACAGGGGGGGACAGCCCCAGCATTTT.

The V gene is TRBV27, the J gene TRBJ1-1; TRBD1 aligns across 8 bases. This CDR3 comprises 14 residues. After removal of 5 bases from V and 4 bases from J, the junction contained 6 bases not matched to a gene. Germline CDR1 reads MNHEY; CDR2 reads SMNVEV (reference sequence). CDR3 amino acids: CASSPGGGGTEAFF. CDR3 bases: TGTGCCAGCAGTCCAGGGGGCGGGGGCACTGAAGCTTTCTTT.

The chain employs TRBV5-5 and TRBJ1-1; D possibly corresponds to TRBD1 (5 bases). Germline assignment: CDR1 SGHKS and CDR2 YYEKEE (reference sequence). This CDR3 spans 13 amino acids. Trimming pared 0 bases from V and 9 bases from J, leaving 12 bases between. The chain's CDR3 is CASSLEWGAQAFF. The CDR3 DNA sequence: TGTGCCAGCAGCTTGGAGTGGGGCGCCCAAGCTTTCTTT. The full variable domain, in which reference TRBV5-5 and TRBJ1-1 provide the parts outside the CDR3, is DAGVTQSPTHLIKTRGQQVTLRCSPISGHKSVSWYQQVLGQGPQFIFQYYEKEERGRGNFPDRFSARQFPNYSSELNVNALLLGDSALYLCASSLEWGAQAFFGQGTRLTVV.

This clone appeared a few times. This rearrangement joins TRBV4-3 to TRBJ2-3; D remains unclear. Looked up from germline, CDR1 is LGHNA and CDR2 is YSLEER. Trimming took 0 bases from V and 4 from J, leaving 8 bases between them. This CDR3 is 14 amino acids long. For the CDR3, the DNA is TGCGCCAGCAGCCAAGATCTTCTAGCAGATACGCAGTATTTT. It specifies CASSQDLLADTQYF.

This chain uses TRBV5-1 with TRBJ1-1; a weak D match, TRBD1 (6 bases). CDR1 is SGHRS and CDR2 is YFSETQ in the germline V gene. The CDR3 contains 13 residues. The V end was cut by 2 bases, the J end by 3 bases, with 8 bases between. CDR3 region: CASSLTGYTEAFF. CDR3 in DNA: TGCGCCAGCAGCTTAACAGGGTACACTGAAGCTTTCTTT.

The chain links TRBV11-2 to TRBJ2-7, with TRBD1 identical over 9 bases. Germline V gene lookup returns CDR1 SGHAT and CDR2 FQNNGV. This CDR3 contains 12 residues. The V and J ends lost 6 bases and 6 bases, in that order; junction bases with no gene match: 3. The CDR3 coding sequence is TGTGCCAGCAGACAGGGGGCATCCGAGCAGTACTTC. Translation gives CASRQGASEQYF.

The chain links TRBV18 to TRBJ1-1; 7 bases match TRBD1. Germline values: CDR1 KGHSH, CDR2 LQKENI. The length of the CDR3 is 14 residues. V shed 4 bases, J shed 1 base, and the junction held 3 bases outside the gene matches. The chain's CDR3 is CASSQGARNTEAFF. The CDR3 DNA reads TGTGCCAGCTCACAGGGGGCACGGAACACTGAAGCTTTCTTT.

This chain uses TRBV28 with TRBJ2-6, with D perhaps TRBD1 (5 bases). CDR3 length: 15 residues. Germline assignment: CDR1 MDHEN and CDR2 SYDVKM. V was clipped by 6 bases and J by 0 bases, with 9 bases between them. Here the CDR3 DNA reads TGTGCCAGCAGACCCGACAGCTCTGGGGCCAACGTCCTGACTTTC. This translates into CASRPDSSGANVLTF. Variable domain in full (rest from reference TRBV28 and TRBJ2-6): DVKVTQSSRYLVKRTGEKVFLECVQDMDHENMFWYRQDPGLGLRLIYFSYDVKMKEKGDIPEGYSVSREKKERFSLILESASTNQTSMYLCASRPDSSGANVLTFGAGSRLTVL.

This clone was counted only a few times. Other nucleotide sequences in the sample specify the same CDR3. V is TRBV19 and J is TRBJ2-2; D might be TRBD1 or TRBD2, each matching 7 bases. This CDR3 is built from 14 residues. Trimming cost V 3 bases and J 4 bases, with 9 bases left between them. Germline CDR1 LNHDA, CDR2 SQIVND (reference sequence). The CDR3 loop reads CASSIRGGTGELFF. CDR3 coding DNA: TGTGCCAGTAGTATCAGGGGGGGCACCGGGGAGCTGTTTTTT.

V is TRBV2 and J is TRBJ1-6; 11 positions agree with TRBD1. V gave up 6 bases and J gave up 6 bases; unmatched junction bases: 1. Germline CDR1 SNHLY, CDR2 FYNNEI. CDR3 length: 14 amino acids. The CDR3 spells CASRGTGGNSPLHF. CDR3 nucleotides: TGTGCCAGCAGGGGGACAGGGGGTAATTCACCCCTCCACTTT. The full variable domain, rest sourced from reference TRBV2 and TRBJ1-6, is EPEVTQTPSHQVTQMGQEVILRCVPISNHLYFYWYRQILGQKVEFLVSFYNNEISEKSEIFDDQFSVERPDGSNFTLKIRSTKLEDSAMYFCASRGTGGNSPLHFGNGTRLTVT.

This clone was picked up one time. The chain links TRBV5-6 to TRBJ1-5; D unclear. Germline CDR1 and CDR2: SGHDT and YYEEEE. The CDR3 extends over 13 amino acids. V lost 0 bases and J lost 7, with 8 bases in between. CDR3 DNA: TGTGCCAGCAGCTTGGGAGGCGGCCAGCCCCAGCATTTT. This gives the protein CASSLGGGQPQHF.

The V gene is TRBV2, the J gene TRBJ2-1, with TRBD1 matching 9 bases. Per the germline V gene, CDR1 is SNHLY and CDR2 is FYNNEI. CDR3 length: 14 amino acids. The J segment lost 6 bases and the V segment lost 7 bases, leaving 7 bases of the junction unmatched. CDR3 coding DNA: TGTGCCAGCACCACCGGGACAGGGTTCAATGAGCAGTTCTTC. This codes for CASTTGTGFNEQFF.

The chain uses TRBV18 and TRBJ2-1; TRBD2 aligns across 7 bases. The CDR3 extends over 16 amino acids. The germline V gene encodes CDR1 KGHSH and CDR2 LQKENI. Trimming took 5 bases from V and 8 from J; bases not matched to a gene: 15. CDR3 amino acids: CASSTFPPAGDDEQFF. The CDR3, as DNA: TGTGCCAGCTCAACCTTCCCACCGGCGGGAGATGATGAGCAGTTCTTC.

This rearrangement joins TRBV15 to TRBJ1-1; no definite D call. The germline gives CDR1 LNHNV, CDR2 YYDKDF (reference sequence). V was cut by 1 base and J by 1 base, with 7 bases left in between. The CDR3 runs to 14 residues. The CDR3 loop is CATSRGDTNTEAFF. CDR3 nucleotide sequence: TGTGCCACCAGCAGAGGCGACACGAACACTGAAGCTTTCTTT.

V gene TRBV30 combines with J gene TRBJ1-4; 7 bases map to TRBD1. V was pared by 2 bases and J by 4 bases, with 1 base of the junction left unmatched. Germline CDR1 GTSNPN, CDR2 SVGIG (reference sequence). This CDR3 has 13 amino acids. CDR3 sequence: CAWSQGGNEKLFF. The CDR3 coding sequence is TGTGCCTGGAGTCAGGGGGGTAATGAAAAACTGTTTTTT.

This chain connects TRBV27 to TRBJ1-4; tentatively, D is TRBD1 (5 bases). The CDR3 is 12 amino acids. From germline, CDR1 is MNHEY and CDR2 SMNVEV (reference sequence). Trimming pared 0 bases from V and 10 bases from J, leaving 6 bases between. Here the CDR3 DNA reads TGTGCCAGCAGTTTATCTGGGGGAAAACTGTTTTTT. Translation gives CASSLSGGKLFF.